This TCR beta chain appears in the sequencing data of a study of post-analysis software for immune sequencing data. Points from the study as a whole: Under the F measure, samples that were prepared in one batch clustered strongly together. TRBV5-6, TRBV5-1 and TRBV20-1 belonged to a set of roughly 5 TRBV segments that were more frequent in patients than controls.

Comment on this clonotype: Its cognate antigen is unknown.

Germline loops: CDR1 SQVTM, CDR2 ANQGSEA. CDR3 length: 15 amino acids. V lost 6 bases and J lost 11, with 27 bases in between. Each TCR beta cDNA library carried unique molecular identifiers. The authors obtained roughly 0.5 million cDNA molecules from around 1 to 9.1 million T cells. TCRdb processed the PCR reads anew with MiXCR; each CDR3 protein has one entry. The sample yields roughly 870,000 distinct CDR3 sequences, approximately 50% seen once. This TCR was sampled from a girl aged 5-17 years with multiple sclerosis. The chain links TRBV29-1 to TRBJ2-3; perhaps TRBD2 as D (6 bases). The sample was blood. The DNA of the CDR3 is TGCAGCGTGACTTCGGGACGGGGACGGGAGAATGAGCAGTATTTT. Amino acids: CSVTSGRGRENEQYF.